The 27 T cell receptor beta chains listed next were all sequenced from one sample in a study of OX40 agonist ivuxolimab in advanced cancers. TCRdb's copy holds only in-frame clones and misses some; the assay was immunoSEQ multiplex PCR. The sample has 75,000 to 95,000 clones, around 80% seen once. The material was CD4+ or CD8+ T cells sorted from blood, obtained in a trial of the OX40 agonist ivuxolimab. These receptors all come from an adult with an advanced solid tumor such as melanoma, head and neck, liver or kidney cancer.

CDR3 region: CASSQDFWRGNTGELFF. The CDR3 DNA follows: TGCGCCAGCAGCCAAGATTTCTGGCGGGGGAACACCGGGGAGCTGTTTTTT. The chain combines TRBV4-3 with TRBJ2-2, with D perhaps TRBD2 (6 bases). The germline gives CDR1 LGHNA, CDR2 YSLEER. The length of the CDR3 is 17 residues. Trimming removed 0 bases at V and 1 base at J, with 12 bases between.

The chain couples TRBV5-1 to TRBJ1-3; weak D call: TRBD1 (6 bases). The CDR3 spans 17 residues. Per the germline V gene, CDR1 is SGHRS and CDR2 is YFSETQ. V was clipped by 4 bases and J by 2 bases, with 19 bases between them. This chain's CDR3 is CASSHLLQGTPGNTIYF. Written as DNA, the CDR3 is TGCGCCAGCAGCCATTTACTACAGGGTACGCCTGGAAACACCATATATTTT.

The chain joins TRBV4-3 to TRBJ1-1; D gene ambiguous. The CDR3 loop spans 15 amino acids. Trimming removed 0 bases from V and 11 bases from J, with 19 bases in between. Germline CDR1 reads LGHNA; CDR2 reads YSLEER. CDR3 sequence: CASSQDGVKGSRAFF. For the CDR3, the DNA is TGCGCCAGCAGCCAAGATGGAGTTAAGGGAAGTCGCGCTTTCTTT.

The rearrangement uses TRBV28 and TRBJ1-2, with D possibly TRBD1 on 5 matching bases. Trimming left V 7 bases short and J 2 bases short, with 20 bases between. The CDR3 is 16 residues long. Germline V gene data show CDR1 as MDHEN and CDR2 as SYDVKM. This chain's CDR3 is CASTSDGGSGNYGYTF. The CDR3 DNA is TGTGCCAGCACCTCAGATGGGGGAAGTGGAAACTATGGCTACACCTTC.

The chain employs TRBV4-1 and TRBJ2-7; D is perhaps TRBD1 (6 bases). The V end lost 4 bases, the J end lost 2 bases, and 18 bases lay between the germline ends. This CDR3 contains 16 residues. Looked up from germline, CDR1 is MGHRA and CDR2 is YSYEKL. The CDR3 reads CASSPTVGAGPYEQYF. CDR3 coding DNA: TGCGCCAGCAGCCCAACGGTGGGGGCAGGACCCTACGAGCAGTACTTC.

This clone has just one count. V and J are TRBV7-8 and TRBJ1-1, with TRBD1 matching 7 bases. Germline V gene data show CDR1 as SGHVS and CDR2 as FQNEAQ. With V trimmed by 3 bases and J by 6 bases, 7 bases remained unmatched. CDR3 length: 14 amino acids. The CDR3 is CASSFYRGGPEAFF. The CDR3, as DNA: TGTGCCAGCAGCTTCTACAGGGGAGGCCCTGAAGCTTTCTTT. Together with reference TRBV7-8 and TRBJ1-1, the CDR3 gives the full variable domain: GAGVSQSPRYKVAKRGQDVALRCDPISGHVSLFWYQQALGQGPEFLTYFQNEAQLDKSGLPSDRFFAERPEGSVSTLKIQRTQQEDSAVYLCASSFYRGGPEAFFGQGTRLTVV.

The chain couples TRBV21-1 to TRBJ1-1. TRBV21-1 corresponds to a pseudogene. The CDR3 length is 19 residues. The CDR3 is CASSKELGQSTLRGTEAFF. The CDR3 DNA sequence: TGTGCCAGCAGCAAAGAATTGGGGCAGAGCACCCTGAGGGGAACTGAAGCTTTCTTT.

The chain is built from TRBV29-1 and TRBJ2-7, with D maybe TRBD1 (6 bases). V was shortened by 2 bases and J by 2 bases, with 10 bases between the two germline ends. The germline gives CDR1 SQVTM, CDR2 ANQGSEA. The CDR3 has 13 amino acids. The chain's CDR3 is CSVEMGQAYEQYF. Written as DNA, the CDR3 is TGCAGCGTTGAAATGGGACAAGCCTACGAGCAGTACTTC.

This clone was detected only once. The CDR3 loop is CASSLFGGGNQPQHF. Written as DNA, the CDR3 is TGTGCCAGCAGCTTATTCGGAGGGGGCAATCAGCCCCAGCATTTT. The V call is TRBV7-2, the J call TRBJ1-5, with D perhaps matching TRBD1 (5 bases). From germline, CDR1 is SGHTA and CDR2 FQGNSA. The V and J ends lost 2 bases and 2 bases respectively, with 10 bases between them. This CDR3 has 15 residues.

The rearrangement joins TRBV7-9 to TRBJ1-1; D is ambiguous. Between the trimmed V and J ends, which lost 5 bases and 5 bases, there was a span of 6 bases. The germline CDR1 and CDR2 sequences are SEHNR and FQNEAQ (reference sequence). The CDR3 runs 11 residues. CDR3 region: CASSRTTEAFF. The CDR3 bases are TGTGCCAGCAGCCGCACTACTGAAGCTTTCTTT.

The V and J genes are TRBV5-1 and TRBJ2-3; TRBD2 is a possible D gene (6 bases). Germline CDR1 and CDR2: SGHRS and YFSETQ. V lost 2 bases and J 7 bases, leaving 11 bases between the germline ends. This CDR3 has 13 amino acids. CDR3 nucleotides: TGCGCCAGCAGCTTATTAGCGGAAAATACGCAGTATTTT. Its translation is CASSLLAENTQYF.

This chain uses TRBV4-3 with TRBJ2-3; D unresolved. This CDR3 is built from 13 residues. Between the trimmed V and J ends, which lost 0 bases and 6 bases, there was a span of 7 bases. The germline CDR1 and CDR2 sequences are LGHNA and YSLEER. CDR3 nucleotides: TGCGCCAGCAGCCAAGAAAGCTGGGATACGCAGTATTTT. Protein: CASSQESWDTQYF.

As DNA, the CDR3 is TGTGCCAGGGGCGGGAGCTCCTACAATGAGCAGTTCTTC. The encoded protein is CARGGSSYNEQFF. The chain combines TRBV7-9 with TRBJ2-1; 7 bases agree with TRBD2. Trimming removed 9 bases from V and 0 bases from J; junction bases left unmatched: 2. Germline-derived CDR1 and CDR2 are SEHNR and FQNEAQ (reference sequence). CDR3 length equals 13 residues.

V gene TRBV6-6 combines with J gene TRBJ2-3; D is ambiguous. Trimming removed 6 bases at V and 6 bases at J, with 13 bases between. This CDR3 has 13 amino acids. Germline CDR1 is MNHNY and CDR2 is SVGAGI (reference sequence). The CDR3 sequence: CASSPPTGDTQYF. CDR3 nucleotide sequence: TGTGCCAGCAGCCCTCCGACTGGTGATACGCAGTATTTT.

Here the CDR3 reads CASSARTRNFNNEQFF. The DNA of the CDR3 is TGTGCCAGCAGCGCCCGGACGCGGAACTTTAACAATGAGCAGTTCTTC. The J gene is TRBJ2-1, the V gene TRBV7-3; the D is unclear. Germline V lookup: CDR1 SGHTA, CDR2 FQGTGA. CDR3 length: 16 amino acids. V was shortened by 5 bases and J by 5 bases, with 19 bases between the two germline ends.

This clone has more than one count but fewer than ten. The chain is built from TRBV7-9 and TRBJ2-1; 11 bases map to TRBD2. Germline assignment: CDR1 SEHNR and CDR2 FQNEAQ (reference sequence). J was trimmed by 8 bases and V by 4 bases; bases with no gene match: 13. The CDR3 spans 17 residues. CDR3 region: CASSSMRASGGWHEQFF. As DNA, the CDR3 is TGTGCCAGCAGCTCCATGAGGGCTAGCGGGGGGTGGCATGAGCAGTTCTTC.

This chain uses TRBV28 with TRBJ2-3, with D possibly being TRBD2 (7 bases). This CDR3 comprises 20 residues. CDR1 is MDHEN, CDR2 SYDVKM, per germline. The V and J ends lost 4 bases and 1 base respectively, with 27 bases between them. The CDR3 DNA sequence: TGTGCCAGCAGTTCCAATAGGGGGGGCCGTTCTTTAGTCGGCACAGATACGCAGTATTTT. It codes for CASSSNRGGRSLVGTDTQYF.

J is TRBJ1-5 and V is TRBV7-2, with a weak D call TRBD1 (6 bases). This CDR3 has 14 residues. Germline-derived CDR1 and CDR2 are SGHTA and FQGNSA. Trimming stripped 4 bases from V and 5 bases from J, with 12 bases between. CDR3 bases: TGTGCCAGCAGCTCGGACAGAGCCTATCAGCCCCAGCATTTT. Its translation is CASSSDRAYQPQHF.

The V and J genes are TRBV28 and TRBJ1-6, with D unresolved. V lost 6 bases to trimming and J lost 6 bases, with 18 bases between them. Looked up from germline, CDR1 is MDHEN and CDR2 is SYDVKM. This CDR3 is built from 16 residues. CDR3 DNA: TGTGCCAGCAGCCCAGCTGGGCCTACCCTTAATTCACCCCTCCACTTT. Translated: CASSPAGPTLNSPLHF.

This rearrangement joins TRBV7-2 to TRBJ2-3; maybe TRBD1 (5 bases). Per the germline V gene, CDR1 is SGHTA and CDR2 is FQGNSA. Trimming stripped 3 bases from V and 4 bases from J, with 8 bases between. This CDR3 contains 13 residues. The CDR3 DNA is TGTGCCAGCAGCTTCAGGGATTCAGATACGCAGTATTTT. Residues: CASSFRDSDTQYF. The full variable domain, its missing parts supplied by reference TRBV7-2 and TRBJ2-3, is GAGVSQSPSNKVTEKGKDVELRCDPISGHTALYWYRQSLGQGLEFLIYFQGNSAPDKSGLPSDRFSAERTGGSVSTLTIQRTQQEDSAVYLCASSFRDSDTQYFGPGTRLTVL.

The chain couples TRBV15 to TRBJ1-4, with D uncertain. CDR1 and CDR2 from the germline V gene are LNHNV and YYDKDF (reference sequence). The CDR3 consists of 15 residues. The ends were cut back, 3 bases at V and 0 bases at J, with 8 bases in the middle. The chain's CDR3 is CATSRVLATNEKLFF. The DNA of the CDR3 is TGTGCCACCAGCAGGGTACTTGCAACTAATGAAAAACTGTTTTTT.

The chain joins TRBV27 to TRBJ1-1; D remains ambiguous. The CDR3 has 15 residues. Germline V gene lookup returns CDR1 MNHEY and CDR2 SMNVEV (reference sequence). The ends were cut back, 7 bases at V and 4 bases at J, with 19 bases in the middle. CDR3 DNA: TGTGCCAGCAAAAAAACATCAAAGCGTGGCACTGAAGCTTTCTTT. It encodes CASKKTSKRGTEAFF.

In its sample, this clone was seen a few times. This chain connects TRBV6-4 to TRBJ2-1, with 10 bases that match TRBD1. Germline-derived CDR1 and CDR2 are MRHNA and SNTAGT. The CDR3 loop spans 16 amino acids. V dropped 1 base and J dropped 6; count of bases not matched to a gene: 6. CDR3 in amino acids: CASSDLGQGDRNEQFF. The CDR3 DNA sequence: TGTGCCAGCAGTGACTTAGGACAGGGGGACCGCAATGAGCAGTTCTTC.

V usage is TRBV6-6 and J usage is TRBJ2-7; D perhaps matches TRBD1 (6 bases). CDR3 length: 15 residues. Trimming took off 2 bases at V and 0 bases at J, with 11 bases between the two ends. Germline values: CDR1 MNHNY, CDR2 SVGAGI (reference sequence). CDR3 sequence (DNA): TGTGCCAGCAGTTACCCCCAGGGGTCCTCCTACGAGCAGTACTTC. Translated, it gives CASSYPQGSSYEQYF.

V usage is TRBV5-6 and J usage is TRBJ1-2, with a possible D match to TRBD1 (5 bases). The CDR3 is 12 amino acids. Germline V lookup: CDR1 SGHDT, CDR2 YYEEEE. V shed 4 bases and J shed 4 bases, with 8 bases lying between them. CDR3 residues: CASSAGPYGYTF. The CDR3 DNA sequence: TGTGCCAGCAGCGCGGGGCCCTATGGCTACACCTTC. The variable domain in full, completed from reference TRBV5-6 and TRBJ1-2, reads DAGVTQSPTHLIKTRGQQVTLRCSPKSGHDTVSWYQQALGQGPQFIFQYYEEEERQRGNFPDRFSGHQFPNYSSELNVNALLLGDSALYLCASSAGPYGYTFGSGTRLTVV.

The chain combines TRBV6-5 with TRBJ2-1; D is perhaps TRBD1 (5 bases). The germline gives CDR1 MNHEY, CDR2 SVGAGI. The CDR3 contains 12 residues. Trimming pared 6 bases from V and 6 bases from J, leaving 9 bases between. The CDR3 DNA is TGTGCCAGCAGAGACAGACCCAATGAGCAGTTCTTC. This gives the protein CASRDRPNEQFF.

The CDR3 protein is CASRGAVYGYTF. The CDR3 DNA reads TGTGCCAGCAGGGGGGCAGTCTATGGCTACACCTTC. The rearrangement joins TRBV6-6 to TRBJ1-2; weak D call: TRBD1 (6 bases). CDR3 length equals 12 residues. Germline lookup yields CDR1 MNHNY and CDR2 SVGAGI (reference sequence). V lost 6 bases and J lost 4, with 9 bases in between.